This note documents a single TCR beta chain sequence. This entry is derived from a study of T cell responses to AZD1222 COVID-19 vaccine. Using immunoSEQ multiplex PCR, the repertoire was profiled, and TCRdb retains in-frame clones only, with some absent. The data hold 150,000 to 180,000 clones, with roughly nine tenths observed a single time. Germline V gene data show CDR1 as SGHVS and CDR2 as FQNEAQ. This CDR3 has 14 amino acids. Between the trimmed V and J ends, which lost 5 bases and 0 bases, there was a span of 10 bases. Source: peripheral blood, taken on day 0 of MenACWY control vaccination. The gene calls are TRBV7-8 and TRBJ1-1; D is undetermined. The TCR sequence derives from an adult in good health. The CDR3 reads CASSPQYLNTEAFF. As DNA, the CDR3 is TGTGCCAGCAGCCCACAATACTTGAACACTGAAGCTTTCTTT.